This TCR beta chain derives from a study of spatial heterogeneity in lung cancer. Turning to the study itself: When available, follow-up PBMC samples taken a median of about two years after resection were sequenced. The study, taken as a whole, reports: Compared with follow-up, resection was when ubiquitous expanded tumor TCRs appeared in blood more.

The sample holds a few counts of this clonotype. The antigen is not known. Germline-derived CDR1 and CDR2 are SGHVS and FNYEAQ. Trimming cost V 1 base and J 3 bases, with 10 bases left between them. The CDR3 contains 14 residues. The library protocol tagged each TCR cDNA with a unique molecular identifier. Using its own MiXCR run on the 5' RACE reads, TCRdb lists one record per CDR3 protein. The repertoire holds around 120,000 distinct CDR3 sequences, more than 9% seen once, with 15% to 20% in the top ten. Time point of the sample: blood at routine non-recurrence follow-up after resection. Unsorted whole RNA of tumor, nontumor lung or frozen PBMC was sequenced.

This specimen was PBMCs, taken at follow-up. This sequence joins TRBV7-6 and TRBJ2-7; possibly TRBD2 for D (6 bases). The source of this sequence is a male donor with early-stage non-small cell lung cancer. The CDR3 loop is CASSLGTDYYEQYF. The CDR3 DNA follows: TGTGCCAGCAGCTTAGGGACGGACTACTACGAGCAGTACTTC.